This TCR beta chain was found in a study of T cell changes during pregnancy in multiple sclerosis (dated 2019 in TCRdb). Broadly, across the study: The study examined how the T cell repertoire changed over the course of pregnancy in women with multiple sclerosis.

As to this clone: The antigen it binds to is not known. Per-nucleotide qualities are absent, and no much larger clonotype sits a single base away.

Spanning cysteine to phenylalanine, the CDR3 consists of 15 amino acids. Only the CDR3 DNA is retained, 45 bases long and in frame from the first base. The junction shows trimming of 2 bases on V and 2 bases on J, plus 12 bases between the germline ends. Based on the germline V gene, the CDR1 and CDR2 sequences are SGDLS and YYNGEE. Library generation was performed with the immunoSEQ multiplex PCR assay. This is the immuneACCESS table as TCRdb keeps it, with only in-frame sequences that have V and J called. A part of the clones is gone; compared with another copy, unresolved V genes explain less than half, and the rest is unexplained. This sample comprises around 100,000 clones, about nine tenths of them detected only once. Of the sample, around 0.79% falls within the top ten clones.

This chain is built from TRBV9 and TRBJ2-3, with the identity of the D gene unclear. Specimen: peripheral blood, collected in the second trimester of pregnancy. The clonotype originates from a female donor in good health, enrolled as a control in a pregnancy study. Read as DNA, the sequence is TGTGCCAGCAGCGTTCAGCTTAGCCCCACAGATACGCAGTATTTT. Translated, this gives CASSVQLSPTDTQYF.